This TCR beta chain was recorded in a study of blood T cell repertoires in COVID-19. Study-wide context: PBMCs, B-cell-depleted T cells, or T cells were the source of the cDNA or gDNA that made up the material.

As to this clone: At one boundary the junction diverges from the germline segment, which might be a read error.

Methods used by the authors: Reference gene primer amplification in the assay estimated nucleated cell counts. Some clones are missing from TCRdb's copy, which holds only in-frame ones; the method was immunoSEQ multiplex PCR. V, J and clone size reflect that table, while D and trimming were determined from the DNA. The sample records tens of thousands of clones, more than 75% being singletons. The CDR3 totals 15 residues. Germline CDR1 and CDR2: SSHAT and FNYEAQ (reference sequence). This TCR was sampled from a human donor with active COVID-19. The donor label of this sample is uncertain. Source material: peripheral blood. This chain connects TRBV7-7 to TRBJ2-3; 11 bases align to TRBD2. This chain's CDR3 is CASSQLAGAEDTQYF. CDR3 nucleotide sequence: TGTGCTAGCAGCCAACTAGCGGGAGCGGAGGATACGCAGTATTTT.